The 19 T cell receptor beta chains presented below share a single source sample, sequenced in a study of tumour-infiltrating T cells in Burkitt lymphoma. Here immunoSEQ multiplex PCR was the method, and the copy in TCRdb shows in-frame clones only, minus some. The sample lists 5,000 to 7,000 clones, roughly a tenth occurring once. Sequencing input: tumor tissue. The receptors shown here come from a human donor with diffuse large B-cell lymphoma.

V gene TRBV5-4 combines with J gene TRBJ1-2, with 9 positions matching TRBD1. The CDR3 has 14 amino acids. Losses at the gene ends were 2 bases for V and 6 bases for J; bases not matched to a gene: 5. The V gene's germline CDR1 is SGHNT and CDR2 YYREEE (reference sequence). For the CDR3, the DNA is TGTGCCAGCAGCTTCTCACAGGGGGCGGATGGCTACACCTTC. This encodes CASSFSQGADGYTF.

This rearrangement joins TRBV2 to TRBJ1-1; a weak D match, TRBD1 (5 bases). Trimming left V 4 bases short and J 4 bases short, with 13 bases between. Germline CDR1 is SNHLY and CDR2 is FYNNEI. CDR3 length equals 14 residues. CDR3 sequence: CASSGLLGATEAFF. Written as DNA, the CDR3 is TGTGCCAGCAGTGGACTTCTCGGGGCCACTGAAGCTTTCTTT.

This clone turned up a few times. The rearrangement joins TRBV6-5 to TRBJ2-7, with D uncertain. Between the trimmed V and J ends, which lost 2 bases and 0 bases, there was a span of 8 bases. Germline CDR1 is MNHEY and CDR2 is SVGAGI. CDR3 length equals 14 residues. In DNA, the CDR3 is TGTGCCAGCAGTTACGGGTACAGCTCCTACGAGCAGTACTTC. Translated, it gives CASSYGYSSYEQYF.

The J gene is TRBJ2-2, the V gene TRBV4-1, with D perhaps TRBD2 (6 bases). The CDR3 spans 16 residues. Per germline, CDR1 MGHRA and CDR2 YSYEKL. The V gene lost 4 bases and the J gene lost 6 bases, with 18 bases spanning the gap. This chain's CDR3 is CASSLRDSEVAGELFF. CDR3 DNA sequence: TGCGCCAGCAGCCTACGGGACTCGGAAGTCGCCGGGGAGCTGTTTTTT.

Here the CDR3 DNA reads TGTGCCAGCAGCACACAGGGGGATACGCAGTATTTT. Protein sequence: CASSTQGDTQYF. The chain is built from TRBV7-9 and TRBJ2-3; 7 bases are a match to TRBD1. Germline V gene lookup returns CDR1 SEHNR and CDR2 FQNEAQ (reference sequence). V lost 5 bases, J lost 6 bases, and 2 bases stayed unmatched. The CDR3 extends over 12 amino acids.

V gene TRBV14 combines with J gene TRBJ1-1; D possibly corresponds to TRBD1 (5 bases). V was cut by 0 bases and J by 10 bases, with 12 bases left in between. The CDR3 totals 13 residues. CDR1 is SGHDN, CDR2 FVKESK, per germline. This chain's CDR3 is CASSQDWGDSAFF. CDR3 bases: TGTGCCAGCAGCCAAGATTGGGGGGATTCAGCTTTCTTT.

The genes are TRBV28 and TRBJ2-5, with TRBD2 identical over 14 bases. The junction had 3 bases not matched to a gene; V was cut back by 5 bases and J by 4 bases. Per the germline V gene, CDR1 is MDHEN and CDR2 is SYDVKM. The CDR3 is 15 amino acids. CDR3 amino acids: CASSPTSGGGETQYF. The CDR3 nucleotides read TGTGCCAGCAGTCCGACTAGCGGGGGGGGAGAGACCCAGTACTTC.

This clone was picked up a small number of times. This chain links TRBV30 with TRBJ1-1; 9 bases fit TRBD1. The trim removed 3 bases at V and 4 bases at J, leaving 12 bases unmatched. CDR1 is GTSNPN, CDR2 SVGIG, per germline (reference sequence). This CDR3 is 16 amino acids long. CDR3 region: CAWSGKYRGRGTEAFF. In DNA, the CDR3 is TGTGCCTGGAGCGGAAAATACAGGGGGCGAGGCACTGAAGCTTTCTTT.

This clone appeared a few times. The genes are TRBV28 and TRBJ1-5; D is unresolved. The germline V and J ends were trimmed by 6 bases and 4 bases, with 4 bases remaining between them. The germline CDR1 and CDR2 sequences are MDHEN and SYDVKM. CDR3 size: 11 residues. The CDR3 spells CASSVNQPQHF. The CDR3 DNA reads TGTGCCAGCAGCGTGAATCAGCCCCAGCATTTT. Filled out from reference TRBV28 and TRBJ1-5, the complete variable domain reads DVKVTQSSRYLVKRTGEKVFLECVQDMDHENMFWYRQDPGLGLRLIYFSYDVKMKEKGDIPEGYSVSREKKERFSLILESASTNQTSMYLCASSVNQPQHFGDGTRLSIL.

The CDR3 DNA reads as TGTGCCAGCAGTCGAGCCGGGACGGACACAGATACGCAGTATTTT. As protein: CASSRAGTDTDTQYF. The genes are TRBV6-5 and TRBJ2-3; D could derive from TRBD1 or TRBD2 (5 bases each). Germline V gene sequence: CDR1 MNHEY, CDR2 SVGAGI. The CDR3 covers 15 residues. The V gene lost 5 bases and the J gene lost 2 bases, with 14 bases spanning the gap.

A few counts support this clone. The V call is TRBV2, the J call TRBJ2-7, with D perhaps being TRBD1 or TRBD2 (5 bases each). CDR3 length: 17 amino acids. V shed 2 bases and J shed 6 bases, with 23 bases lying between them. The germline V gene has CDR1 SNHLY and CDR2 FYNNEI. The CDR3 bases are TGTGCCAGCAGTGAATTTGGACGGGGACCTTCCTTTTCCGAGCAGTACTTC. Its protein is CASSEFGRGPSFSEQYF.

This clone was recorded a few times. The chain has TRBV2 and TRBJ2-1; D possibly corresponds to TRBD2 (5 bases). Germline V gene data show CDR1 as SNHLY and CDR2 as FYNNEI. CDR3 length: 14 residues. Trimming cost V 9 bases and J 9 bases, with 21 bases left between them. The CDR3 reads CASPPLEGGGEQFF. CDR3 DNA: TGTGCCAGTCCGCCTTTAGAGGGCGGAGGTGAGCAGTTCTTC.

This clone was detected only a few times. The chain couples TRBV5-1 to TRBJ2-3; TRBD1 agrees at 9 bases. Germline V gives CDR1 SGHRS, CDR2 YFSETQ. This CDR3 has 16 residues. V was pared by 0 bases and J by 5 bases, with 7 bases of the junction left unmatched. The CDR3 bases are TGCGCCAGCAGCTTGGGCCGGGACAGGGCAGGAGATACGCAGTATTTT. Translated: CASSLGRDRAGDTQYF.

The chain uses TRBV2 and TRBJ1-3; weak D call: TRBD1 (6 bases). The CDR3 length is 15 residues. Germline V gene sequence: CDR1 SNHLY, CDR2 FYNNEI. The V and J ends lost 4 bases and 4 bases respectively, with 14 bases between them. The CDR3 sequence is CASSAYRDAGNTIYF. CDR3 DNA sequence: TGTGCCAGCAGTGCCTACAGGGACGCCGGAAACACCATATATTTT.

The J gene is TRBJ2-5, the V gene TRBV7-9; D gene ambiguous. Trimming took 3 bases from V and 1 from J, leaving 9 bases between them. Germline V gives CDR1 SEHNR, CDR2 FQNEAQ (reference sequence). The CDR3 runs to 14 residues. The CDR3 coding sequence is TGTGCCAGCAGCTTGGGCCAGATCCAAGAGACCCAGTACTTC. Its translation is CASSLGQIQETQYF.

This clone counts as large (0.1 to 1%). J is TRBJ1-1 and V is TRBV15, with 9 positions matching TRBD1. This CDR3 is built from 15 residues. Germline trimming cut 1 base from V and 3 bases from J; bases unmatched to any gene: 3. Germline V lookup: CDR1 LNHNV, CDR2 YYDKDF (reference sequence). CDR3 region: CATSRAGQGYTEAFF. DNA for the CDR3: TGTGCCACCAGCAGAGCGGGACAGGGCTACACTGAAGCTTTCTTT. Drawing the rest from reference TRBV15 and TRBJ1-1, the complete variable domain is DAMVIQNPRYQVTQFGKPVTLSCSQTLNHNVMYWYQQKSSQAPKLLFHYYDKDFNNEADTPDNFQSRRPNTSFCFLDIRSPGLGDTAMYLCATSRAGQGYTEAFFGQGTRLTVV.

This clone was observed a handful of times. The chain carries TRBV6-5 and TRBJ1-3, with TRBD1 matching over 7 bases. The CDR3 is 14 residues long. Germline V gene lookup returns CDR1 MNHEY and CDR2 SVGAGI. V lost 6 bases, J lost 1 base, and 3 bases stayed unmatched. The CDR3 protein is CASRLTGSGNTIYF. The CDR3 DNA sequence: TGTGCCAGCAGATTGACAGGGTCTGGAAACACCATATATTTT.

The table lists this clone with a few counts. The gene calls are TRBV29-1 and TRBJ2-3; tentatively, D is TRBD1 (6 bases). V lost 7 bases to trimming and J lost 7 bases, with 12 bases between them. In germline, CDR1 is SQVTM, CDR2 ANQGSEA. The CDR3 is made up of 11 amino acids. CDR3: CSGNRANTQYF. CDR3 DNA: TGCAGCGGGAACAGGGCGAATACGCAGTATTTT.

This chain uses TRBV6-1 with TRBJ2-7; a weak D match, TRBD2 (6 bases). The CDR3 runs to 14 residues. Germline V lookup: CDR1 MNHNS, CDR2 SASEGT. V lost 5 bases and J 3 bases, leaving 14 bases between the germline ends. CDR3 sequence: CASSPRGGDYEQYF. Here the CDR3 DNA reads TGTGCCAGCAGTCCCCGGGGCGGGGACTACGAGCAGTACTTC.